This is a list of T cell receptor beta chains from one sample in a study of T cells after yellow fever vaccination. MiXCR was run by TCRdb on the 5' RACE reads, yielding one entry per CDR3 protein. Here the sample spans approximately 300,000 distinct CDR3 sequences, 8.7% being singletons. The input for sequencing was PBMCs, taken on the day of the first yellow fever vaccination. The receptors were sampled from a man aged 18 to 30 who received the YFV17D yellow fever vaccine. The CDR3 runs from the conserved cysteine through the conserved F or W. Each record gives: J gene, V gene, CDR3 protein.

>TRBJ2-7|TRBV5-6
CASSFMASKNYEQYF
>TRBJ2-7|TRBV18
CASSVGPVSYEQYF
>TRBJ1-1|TRBV27
CASSWDGRVTEAFF
>TRBJ2-3|TRBV14
CASSQEVAGLSTDTQYF
>TRBJ1-4|TRBV5-6
CASSLRSEPTNEKLFF
>TRBJ2-5|TRBV12-3/TRBV12-4
CASSLAWTSQETQYF
>TRBJ1-2|TRBV5-5
CASSLSGTGGAGYTF
>TRBJ2-3|TRBV7-2
CASSSRDRLATQYF
>TRBJ2-1|TRBV7-2
CASSFGAFDEQFF
>TRBJ1-4|TRBV4-3
CASSQGTGVLEKLFF
>TRBJ2-7|TRBV6-5
CASSHTNRGSYEQYF
>TRBJ2-3|TRBV12-3/TRBV12-4
CASRLGTSTDTQYF
>TRBJ2-1|TRBV12-3/TRBV12-4
CASSLTSGVYEQFF
>TRBJ1-1|TRBV30
CAWSPTRVGAFF